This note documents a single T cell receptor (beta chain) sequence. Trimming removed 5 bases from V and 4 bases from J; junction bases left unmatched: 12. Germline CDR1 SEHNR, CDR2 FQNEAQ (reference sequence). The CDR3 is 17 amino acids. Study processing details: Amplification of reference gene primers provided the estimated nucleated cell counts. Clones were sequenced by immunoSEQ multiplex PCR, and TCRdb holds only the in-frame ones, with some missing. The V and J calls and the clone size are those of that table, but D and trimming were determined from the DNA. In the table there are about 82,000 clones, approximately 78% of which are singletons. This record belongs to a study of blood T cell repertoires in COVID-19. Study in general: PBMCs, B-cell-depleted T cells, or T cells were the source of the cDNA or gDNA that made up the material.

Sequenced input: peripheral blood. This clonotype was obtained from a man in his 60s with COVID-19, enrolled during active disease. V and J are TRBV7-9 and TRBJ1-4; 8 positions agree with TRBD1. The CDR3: CASSPHGRGLLNEKLFF. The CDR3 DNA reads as TGTGCCAGCAGCCCACACGGCAGGGGGCTTCTTAATGAAAAACTGTTTTTT.